The 5 T cell receptor beta chains presented below share a single source sample, sequenced in a study of early T cells in non-severe SARS-CoV-2 infection. Using its own MiXCR run on the 5' RACE reads, TCRdb lists one record per CDR3 protein. The table has nearly 60,000 distinct CDR3 sequences, more than 9.5% seen once. The sequencing input was whole blood. The receptors come from an adult who was a healthcare worker with PCR-confirmed SARS-CoV-2 infection or an uninfected control (not recorded which).

This clonotype came up a few times. The rearrangement links TRBV19 to TRBJ2-7, with D tentatively TRBD1 (7 bases). CDR3 length: 14 residues. V was cut by 5 bases and J by 2 bases, with 13 bases left in between. Germline loops: CDR1 LNHDA, CDR2 SQIVND (reference sequence). DNA for the CDR3: TGTGCCAGTAGTTTGGGAGGACAGGCCTACGAGCAGTACTTC. Encoded protein: CASSLGGQAYEQYF.

This clonotype was counted a few times. The chain is built from TRBV3-1 and TRBJ2-7, with D possibly being TRBD2 (6 bases). With 2 bases removed from V and 6 bases from J, the gap between germline ends came to 11 bases. Per germline, CDR1 LGHDT and CDR2 YNNKEL (reference sequence). CDR3 length: 13 residues. CDR3 region: CASSQLTSSEQYF. The DNA of the CDR3 is TGTGCCAGCAGCCAACTGACTAGTTCCGAGCAGTACTTC.

This clonotype has only a few counts. The chain joins TRBV27 to TRBJ1-2; 11 nucleotides align to TRBD1. The CDR3 is 14 residues long. V gave up 5 bases and J gave up 7 bases; unmatched junction bases: 6. Per the germline V gene, CDR1 is MNHEY and CDR2 is SMNVEV (reference sequence). Here the CDR3 reads CASSPGTGGAGYTF. For the CDR3, the DNA is TGTGCCAGCAGTCCTGGGACAGGGGGGGCTGGCTACACCTTC.

The chain couples TRBV20-1 to TRBJ2-3; 7 positions match TRBD2. Trimming at V came to 4 bases and at J to 1 base, leaving 5 bases not matched to a gene. The CDR3 contains 14 residues. The germline gives CDR1 DFQATT, CDR2 SNEGSKA (reference sequence). CDR3 amino acids: CSAKGGGRTDTQYF. CDR3 nucleotides: TGCAGTGCTAAGGGCGGGGGACGCACAGATACGCAGTATTTT.

V gene TRBV18 combines with J gene TRBJ2-3; D possibly corresponds to TRBD2 (5 bases). The CDR3 totals 15 residues. V dropped 3 bases and J dropped 0 bases, with 10 bases sitting between them. Germline lookup yields CDR1 KGHSH and CDR2 LQKENI. This CDR3 reads CASSPGESSTDTQYF. In DNA, the CDR3 is TGTGCCAGCTCACCCGGGGAGTCTAGCACAGATACGCAGTATTTT.